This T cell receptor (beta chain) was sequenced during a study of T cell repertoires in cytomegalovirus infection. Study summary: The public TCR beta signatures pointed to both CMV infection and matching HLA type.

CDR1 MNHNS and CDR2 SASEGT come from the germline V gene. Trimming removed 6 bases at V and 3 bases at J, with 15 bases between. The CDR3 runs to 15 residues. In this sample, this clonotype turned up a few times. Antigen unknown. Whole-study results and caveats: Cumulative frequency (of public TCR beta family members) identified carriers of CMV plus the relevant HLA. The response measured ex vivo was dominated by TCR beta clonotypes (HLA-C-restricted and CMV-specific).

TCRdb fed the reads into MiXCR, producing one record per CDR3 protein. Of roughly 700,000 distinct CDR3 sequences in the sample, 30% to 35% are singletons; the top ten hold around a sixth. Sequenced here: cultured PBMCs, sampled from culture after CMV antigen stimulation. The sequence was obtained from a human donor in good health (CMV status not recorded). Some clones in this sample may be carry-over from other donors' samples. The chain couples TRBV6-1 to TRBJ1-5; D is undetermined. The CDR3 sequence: CASSSKPGNNQPQHF. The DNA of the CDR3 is TGTGCCAGCAGCTCGAAACCGGGGAACAATCAGCCCCAGCATTTT.